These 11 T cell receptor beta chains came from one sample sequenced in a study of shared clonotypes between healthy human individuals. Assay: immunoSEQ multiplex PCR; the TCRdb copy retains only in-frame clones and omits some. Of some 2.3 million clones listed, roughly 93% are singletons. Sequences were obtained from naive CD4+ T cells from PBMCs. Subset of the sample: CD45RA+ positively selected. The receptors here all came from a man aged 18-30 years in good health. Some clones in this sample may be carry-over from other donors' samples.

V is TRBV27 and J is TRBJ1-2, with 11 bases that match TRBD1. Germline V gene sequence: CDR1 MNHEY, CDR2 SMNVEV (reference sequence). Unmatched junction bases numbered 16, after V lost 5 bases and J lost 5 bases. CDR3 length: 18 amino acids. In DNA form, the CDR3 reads TGTGCCAGCAGTAAAAAGATCCTAGGACAGGGGGCTTTATATGGCTACACCTTC. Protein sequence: CASSKKILGQGALYGYTF.

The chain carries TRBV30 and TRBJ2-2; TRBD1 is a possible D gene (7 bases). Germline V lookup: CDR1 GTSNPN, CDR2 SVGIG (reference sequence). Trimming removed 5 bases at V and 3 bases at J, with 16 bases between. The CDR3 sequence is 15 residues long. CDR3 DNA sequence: TGTGCCTGGGGGAGGAGGGACAGAGACACCGGGGAGCTGTTTTTT. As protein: CAWGRRDRDTGELFF.

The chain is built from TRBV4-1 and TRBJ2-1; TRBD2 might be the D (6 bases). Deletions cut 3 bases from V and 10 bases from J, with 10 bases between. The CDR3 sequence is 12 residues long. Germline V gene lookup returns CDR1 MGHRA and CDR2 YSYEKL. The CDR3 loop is CASSQNLAEQFF. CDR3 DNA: TGCGCCAGCAGCCAGAATCTAGCGGAGCAGTTCTTC.

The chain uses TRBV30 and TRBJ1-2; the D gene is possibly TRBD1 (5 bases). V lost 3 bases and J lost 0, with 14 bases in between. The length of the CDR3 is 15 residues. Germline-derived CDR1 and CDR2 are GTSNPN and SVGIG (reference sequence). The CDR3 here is CAWRDLRASNYGYTF. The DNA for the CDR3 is TGTGCCTGGAGAGACCTCAGGGCCTCTAACTATGGCTACACCTTC.

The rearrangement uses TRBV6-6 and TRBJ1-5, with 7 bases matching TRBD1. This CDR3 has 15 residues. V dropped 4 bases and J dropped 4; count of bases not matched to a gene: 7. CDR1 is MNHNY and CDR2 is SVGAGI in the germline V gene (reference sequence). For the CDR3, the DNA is TGTGCCAGCAGTTCACTCGGGACAGAAAATCAGCCCCAGCATTTT. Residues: CASSSLGTENQPQHF.

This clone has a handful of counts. Here the CDR3 reads CAWSAQLNTEAFF. The CDR3 DNA is TGTGCCTGGAGTGCCCAGTTGAACACTGAAGCTTTCTTT. The chain combines TRBV30 with TRBJ1-1; D is unclear. This CDR3 contains 13 residues. With 1 base removed from V and 0 bases from J, the gap between germline ends came to 6 bases. Germline lookup yields CDR1 GTSNPN and CDR2 SVGIG (reference sequence).

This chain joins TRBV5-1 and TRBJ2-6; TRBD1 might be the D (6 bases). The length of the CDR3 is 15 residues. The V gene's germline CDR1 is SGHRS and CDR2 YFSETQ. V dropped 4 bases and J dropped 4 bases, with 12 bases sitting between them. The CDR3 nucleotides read TGCGCCAGCAGCCTGACAGGCCTAGGGGCCAACGTCCTGACTTTC. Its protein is CASSLTGLGANVLTF.

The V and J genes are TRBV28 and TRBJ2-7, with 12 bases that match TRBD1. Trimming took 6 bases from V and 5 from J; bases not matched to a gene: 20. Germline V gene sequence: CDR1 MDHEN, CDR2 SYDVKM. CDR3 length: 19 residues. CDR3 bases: TGTGCCAGCAGCACCGTTTCCCCGGGACAGGGGGCCCCCGGGCACGAGCAGTACTTC. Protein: CASSTVSPGQGAPGHEQYF. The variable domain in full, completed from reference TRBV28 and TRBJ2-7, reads DVKVTQSSRYLVKRTGEKVFLECVQDMDHENMFWYRQDPGLGLRLIYFSYDVKMKEKGDIPEGYSVSREKKERFSLILESASTNQTSMYLCASSTVSPGQGAPGHEQYFGPGTRLTVT.

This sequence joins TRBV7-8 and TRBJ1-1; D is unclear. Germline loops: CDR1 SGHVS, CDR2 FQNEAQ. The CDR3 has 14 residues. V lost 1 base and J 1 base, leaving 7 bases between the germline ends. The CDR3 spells CASSLVAENTEAFF. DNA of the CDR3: TGTGCCAGCAGCTTAGTTGCCGAGAACACTGAAGCTTTCTTT.

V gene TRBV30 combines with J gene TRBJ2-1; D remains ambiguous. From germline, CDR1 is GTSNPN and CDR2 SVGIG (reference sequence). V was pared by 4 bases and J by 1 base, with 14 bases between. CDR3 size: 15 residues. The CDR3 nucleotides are TGTGCCTGGACGTCTCCAGTTGGGTCCTACAATGAGCAGTTCTTC. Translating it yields CAWTSPVGSYNEQFF.

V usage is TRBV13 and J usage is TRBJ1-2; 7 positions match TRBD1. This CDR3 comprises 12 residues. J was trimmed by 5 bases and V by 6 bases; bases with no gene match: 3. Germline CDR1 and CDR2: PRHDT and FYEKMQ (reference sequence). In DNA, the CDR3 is TGTGCCAGCAGAGACAGGGAATATGGCTACACCTTC. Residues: CASRDREYGYTF.